This T cell receptor (beta chain) was captured by sequencing in a study of blood T cell repertoires in COVID-19. Looking at the study overall: Collection of acute and convalescent COVID-19 samples took place in the United States, Italy and Spain. Sources were T cells, B-cell-depleted T cells, or PBMCs; the material itself was cDNA or gDNA.

Original handling: Estimated nucleated cell counts came from reference gene primer amplification. Profiling relied on immunoSEQ multiplex PCR, and the TCRdb table lists in-frame clones only, not all of them. The V and J calls and clone size were taken over from that table, and D and trimming were inferred from the DNA. The data contain some 150,000 clones, about 80% of them seen just once; the ten biggest clones take up 4.5% to 5.5%. The germline V gene has CDR1 SGDLS and CDR2 YYNGEE. Trimming stripped 2 bases from V and 7 bases from J, with 19 bases between. The CDR3 extends over 16 amino acids. This receptor was taken from a human donor in a cohort sampled during active COVID-19. Sequenced input: peripheral blood. The V gene is TRBV9, the J gene TRBJ2-1, with D possibly being TRBD2 (6 bases). The CDR3 sequence: CASSVAGSAGLNEQFF. The CDR3 nucleotides read TGTGCCAGCAGCGTGGCCGGGAGCGCCGGGTTGAATGAGCAGTTCTTC.